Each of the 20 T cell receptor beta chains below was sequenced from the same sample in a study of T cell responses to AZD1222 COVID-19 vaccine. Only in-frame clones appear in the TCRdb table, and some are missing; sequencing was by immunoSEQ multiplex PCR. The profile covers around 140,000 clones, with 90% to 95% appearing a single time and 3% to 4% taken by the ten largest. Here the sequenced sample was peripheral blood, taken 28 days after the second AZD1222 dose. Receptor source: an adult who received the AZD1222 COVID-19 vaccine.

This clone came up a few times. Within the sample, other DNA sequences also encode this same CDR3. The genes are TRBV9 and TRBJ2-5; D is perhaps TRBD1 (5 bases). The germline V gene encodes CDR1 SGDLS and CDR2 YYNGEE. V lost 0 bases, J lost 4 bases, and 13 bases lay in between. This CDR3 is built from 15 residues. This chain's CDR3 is CASSVVGQGGETQYF. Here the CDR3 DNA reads TGTGCCAGCAGCGTAGTTGGCCAGGGCGGAGAGACCCAGTACTTC.

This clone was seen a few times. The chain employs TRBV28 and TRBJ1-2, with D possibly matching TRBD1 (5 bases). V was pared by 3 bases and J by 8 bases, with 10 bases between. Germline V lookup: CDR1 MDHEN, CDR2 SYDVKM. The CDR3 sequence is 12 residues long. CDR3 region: CASSLQGRGYTF. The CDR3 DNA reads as TGTGCCAGCAGTTTGCAGGGTAGAGGCTACACCTTC.

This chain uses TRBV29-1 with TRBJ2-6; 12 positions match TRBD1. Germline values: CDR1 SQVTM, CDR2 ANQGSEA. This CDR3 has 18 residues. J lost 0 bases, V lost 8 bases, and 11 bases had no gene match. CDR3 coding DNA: TGCAGCCACTCGGGGGGGACAGGGGGCCGCTCTGGGGCCAACGTCCTGACTTTC. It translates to CSHSGGTGGRSGANVLTF. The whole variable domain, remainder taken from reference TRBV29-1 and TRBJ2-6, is SAVISQKPSRDICQRGTSLTIQCQVDSQVTMMFWYRQQPGQSLTLIATANQGSEATYESGFVIDKFPISRPNLTFSTLTVSNMSPEDSSIYLCSHSGGTGGRSGANVLTFGAGSRLTVL.

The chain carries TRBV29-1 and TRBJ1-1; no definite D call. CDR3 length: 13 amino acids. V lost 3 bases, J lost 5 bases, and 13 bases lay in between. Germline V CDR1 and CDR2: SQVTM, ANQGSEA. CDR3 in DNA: TGCAGCGTTGACTCCGGGCCATGGACTGAAGCTTTCTTT. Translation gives CSVDSGPWTEAFF.

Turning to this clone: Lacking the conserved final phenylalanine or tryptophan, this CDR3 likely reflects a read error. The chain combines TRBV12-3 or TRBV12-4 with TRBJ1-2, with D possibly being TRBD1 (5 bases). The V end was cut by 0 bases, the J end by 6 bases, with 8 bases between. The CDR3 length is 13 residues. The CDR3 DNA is TGTGCCAGCAGTTTAGCAGGGGTCGATGGCTACACCCTC. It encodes CASSLAGVDGYTL.

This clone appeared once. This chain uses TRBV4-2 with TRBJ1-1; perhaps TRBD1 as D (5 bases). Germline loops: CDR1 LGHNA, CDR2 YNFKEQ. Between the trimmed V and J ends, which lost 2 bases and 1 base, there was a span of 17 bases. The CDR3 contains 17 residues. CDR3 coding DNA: TGTGCCAGCAGCCAATCCTACGCCGGGGCTCAGAACACTGAAGCTTTCTTT. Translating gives CASSQSYAGAQNTEAFF.

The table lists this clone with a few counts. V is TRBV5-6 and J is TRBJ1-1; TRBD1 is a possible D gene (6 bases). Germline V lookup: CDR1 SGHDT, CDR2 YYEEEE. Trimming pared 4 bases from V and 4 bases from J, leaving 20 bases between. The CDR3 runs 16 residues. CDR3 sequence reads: CASSPATGGGSTEAFF. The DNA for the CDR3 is TGTGCCAGCAGCCCGGCGACAGGTGGCGGGAGCACTGAAGCTTTCTTT.

For the CDR3, the DNA is TGTGCCATCAGCGAAGGGGGAGCGGGCACAGATACGCAGTATTTT. Translation gives CAISEGGAGTDTQYF. The chain employs TRBV10-3 and TRBJ2-3, with D perhaps TRBD1 (6 bases). Germline V gives CDR1 ENHRY, CDR2 SYGVKD. The CDR3 loop spans 15 amino acids. V lost 6 bases, J lost 1 base, and 14 bases lay in between.

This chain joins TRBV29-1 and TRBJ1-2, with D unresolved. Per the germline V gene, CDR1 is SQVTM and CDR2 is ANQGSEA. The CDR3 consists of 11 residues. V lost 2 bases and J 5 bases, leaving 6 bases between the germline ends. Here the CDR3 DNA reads TGCAGCGTTGAACAGCCATATGGCTACACCTTC. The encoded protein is CSVEQPYGYTF.

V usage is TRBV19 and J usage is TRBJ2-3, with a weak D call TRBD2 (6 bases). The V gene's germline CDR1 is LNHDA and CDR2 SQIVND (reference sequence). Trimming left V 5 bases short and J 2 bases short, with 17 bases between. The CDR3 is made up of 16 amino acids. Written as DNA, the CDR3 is TGTGCCAGTAGTTCTCGTGCGCGGGGCAACACAGATACGCAGTATTTT. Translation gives CASSSRARGNTDTQYF.

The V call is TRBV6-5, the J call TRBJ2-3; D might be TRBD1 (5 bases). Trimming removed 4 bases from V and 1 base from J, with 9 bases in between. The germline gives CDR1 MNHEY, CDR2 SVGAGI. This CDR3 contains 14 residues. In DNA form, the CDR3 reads TGTGCCAGCAGTTTGGGGCTGGGCACAGATACGCAGTATTTT. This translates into CASSLGLGTDTQYF.

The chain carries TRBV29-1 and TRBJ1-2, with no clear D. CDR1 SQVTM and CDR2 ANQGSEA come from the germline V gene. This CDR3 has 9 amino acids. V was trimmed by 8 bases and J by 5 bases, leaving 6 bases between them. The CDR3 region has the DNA TGCAGCTTTCTTTATGGCTACACCTTC. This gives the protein CSFLYGYTF.

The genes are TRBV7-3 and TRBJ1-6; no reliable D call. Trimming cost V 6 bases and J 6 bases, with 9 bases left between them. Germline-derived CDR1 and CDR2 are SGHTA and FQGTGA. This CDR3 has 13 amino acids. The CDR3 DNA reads TGTGCCAGCAGACTCTCTCTTAATTCACCCCTCCACTTT. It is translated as CASRLSLNSPLHF.

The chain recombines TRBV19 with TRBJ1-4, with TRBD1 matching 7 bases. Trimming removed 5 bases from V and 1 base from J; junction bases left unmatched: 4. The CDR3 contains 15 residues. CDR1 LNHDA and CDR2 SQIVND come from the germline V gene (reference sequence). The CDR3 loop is CASSRQGQTNEKLFF. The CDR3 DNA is TGTGCCAGTAGTCGACAGGGTCAAACTAATGAAAAACTGTTTTTT.

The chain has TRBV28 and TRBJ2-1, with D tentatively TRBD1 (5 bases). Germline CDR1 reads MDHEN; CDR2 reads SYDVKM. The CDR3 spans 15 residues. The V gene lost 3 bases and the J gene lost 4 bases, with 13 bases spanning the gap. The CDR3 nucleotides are TGTGCCAGCAGTTTTATAGGGGCGAAATACAATGAGCAGTTCTTC. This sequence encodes CASSFIGAKYNEQFF. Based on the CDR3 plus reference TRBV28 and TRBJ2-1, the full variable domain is DVKVTQSSRYLVKRTGEKVFLECVQDMDHENMFWYRQDPGLGLRLIYFSYDVKMKEKGDIPEGYSVSREKKERFSLILESASTNQTSMYLCASSFIGAKYNEQFFGPGTRLTVL.

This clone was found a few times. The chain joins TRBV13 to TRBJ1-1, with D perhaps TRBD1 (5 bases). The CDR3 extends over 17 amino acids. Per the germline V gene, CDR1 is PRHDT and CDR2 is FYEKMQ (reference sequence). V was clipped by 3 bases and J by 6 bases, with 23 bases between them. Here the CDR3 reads CASSFQKLDGTVSEAFF. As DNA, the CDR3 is TGTGCCAGCAGCTTCCAAAAATTAGATGGGACGGTCTCTGAAGCTTTCTTT. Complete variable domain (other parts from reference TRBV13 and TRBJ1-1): AAGVIQSPRHLIKEKRETATLKCYPIPRHDTVYWYQQGPGQDPQFLISFYEKMQSDKGSIPDRFSAQQFSDYHSELNMSSLELGDSALYFCASSFQKLDGTVSEAFFGQGTRLTVV.

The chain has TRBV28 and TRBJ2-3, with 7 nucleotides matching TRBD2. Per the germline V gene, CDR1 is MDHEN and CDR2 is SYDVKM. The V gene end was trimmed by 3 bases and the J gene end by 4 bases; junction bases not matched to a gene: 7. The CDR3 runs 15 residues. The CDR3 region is CASSFRGRASDTQYF. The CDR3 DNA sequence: TGTGCCAGCAGTTTTAGAGGGAGGGCGTCAGATACGCAGTATTTT.

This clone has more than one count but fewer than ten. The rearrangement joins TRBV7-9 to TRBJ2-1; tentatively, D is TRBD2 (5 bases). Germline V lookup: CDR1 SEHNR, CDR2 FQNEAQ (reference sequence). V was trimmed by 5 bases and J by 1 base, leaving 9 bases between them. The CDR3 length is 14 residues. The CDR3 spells CASSPGSSYNEQFF. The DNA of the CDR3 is TGTGCCAGCAGCCCGGGATCGTCCTACAATGAGCAGTTCTTC.

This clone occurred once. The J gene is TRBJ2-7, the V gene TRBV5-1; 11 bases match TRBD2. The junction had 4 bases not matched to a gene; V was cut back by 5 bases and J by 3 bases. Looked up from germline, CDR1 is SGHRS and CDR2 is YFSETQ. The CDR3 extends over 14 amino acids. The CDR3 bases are TGCGCCAGCAGTCACGGGACTAGCGGCTACGAGCAGTACTTC. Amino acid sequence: CASSHGTSGYEQYF.

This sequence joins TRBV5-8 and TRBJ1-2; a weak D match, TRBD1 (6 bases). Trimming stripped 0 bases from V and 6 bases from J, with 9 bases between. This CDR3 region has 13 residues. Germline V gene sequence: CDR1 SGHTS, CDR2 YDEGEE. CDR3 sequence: CASSLAGVDGYTF. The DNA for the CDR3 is TGTGCCAGCAGCTTGGCAGGGGTTGATGGCTACACCTTC.